The T cell receptor beta chain under discussion was sequenced for a study of blood T cell repertoires in COVID-19. For the study at large: Italy, Spain and the United States were the sources of the convalescent and acute COVID-19 samples. The analysed material was cDNA or gDNA that came from T cells, B-cell-depleted T cells, or PBMCs.

V was shortened by 1 base and J by 8 bases, with 10 bases between the two germline ends. CDR1 is KGHDR and CDR2 is SFDVKD in the germline V gene. The CDR3 consists of 13 residues. In the study's own analysis: Amplification of reference gene primers was used by the study to estimate nucleated cell counts. The data were produced by immunoSEQ multiplex PCR, yet TCRdb's version contains in-frame clones alone and is incomplete. D and trimming were read from the DNA, whereas the V and J calls and clone size are those reported in that table. The sample contains about 130,000 clones, about 85% of which appear only once.

The chain recombines TRBV24-1 with TRBJ1-1, with a possible D match to TRBD1 (5 bases). What was sequenced was peripheral blood. The origin of this receptor is a human donor in a cohort sampled during active COVID-19. As DNA, the CDR3 is TGTGCCACCAGTGATTTTACAGGCCAAGAAGCTTTCTTT. This codes for CATSDFTGQEAFF.